The clone carrying this T cell receptor beta chain was recorded once. This sample was taken from a study of T cell responses to AZD1222 COVID-19 vaccine. Second-dose recipients at about 4 or about 12 weeks were treated as one pooled group. There are 13 residues in the CDR3. Germline V CDR1 and CDR2: MNHNS, SASEGT. J was trimmed by 3 bases and V by 3 bases; bases with no gene match: 1. Sequencing used immunoSEQ multiplex PCR; TCRdb keeps in-frame clones, though not all of them. The repertoire consists of over 110,000 clones, with about nine tenths occurring once and the leading ten covering under 2%. This receptor was obtained from an adult who received the AZD1222 COVID-19 vaccine. The chain links TRBV6-1 to TRBJ2-7; 8 positions agree with TRBD2. This material consisted of peripheral blood, taken 28 days after the second AZD1222 dose. The CDR3 coding sequence is TGTGCCAGCAGTGACGCGGGGGGCTACGAGCAGTACTTC. Encoded protein: CASSDAGGYEQYF.